Below are 20 T cell receptor beta chains sequenced from a single sample in a study of blood T cell repertoires in COVID-19. Produced via immunoSEQ multiplex PCR; TCRdb's table is partial and in-frame only. The sample lists 300,000 to 350,000 clones, 90% seen once, with about 1% in the top ten. The sequencing sample was made of peripheral blood. The receptor source for this set is a woman aged 40 to 49 with COVID-19, enrolled during active disease.

CDR3 in amino acids: CASSFPGQGGTSYTF. The CDR3 DNA is TGTGCCAGCAGTTTCCCGGGGCAGGGGGGAACTAGCTACACCTTC. The chain combines TRBV28 with TRBJ1-2, with 7 bases lining up with TRBD1. After removal of 3 bases from V and 9 bases from J, the junction contained 13 bases not matched to a gene. Germline V gene lookup returns CDR1 MDHEN and CDR2 SYDVKM. The CDR3 is made up of 15 amino acids.

This CDR3 reads CASSRGGAGGYTF. The CDR3 nucleotides are TGTGCCAGCAGCCGAGGGGGGGCTGGTGGCTACACCTTC. The chain combines TRBV28 with TRBJ1-2; possible D gene TRBD1, 6 bases. Between the trimmed V and J ends, which lost 6 bases and 7 bases, there was a span of 15 bases. Germline CDR1 MDHEN, CDR2 SYDVKM. The CDR3 consists of 13 residues.

CDR3 DNA: TGTGCCAGCAGTTACCCGACAGGGGAGGGCTATAGCAATCAGCCCCAGCATTTT. This codes for CASSYPTGEGYSNQPQHF. The chain recombines TRBV6-2 or TRBV6-3 with TRBJ1-5, with TRBD1 identical over 8 bases. Germline lookup yields CDR1 MNHEY and CDR2 SVGEGT. After removal of 2 bases from V and 0 bases from J, the junction contained 9 bases not matched to a gene. CDR3 size: 18 residues.

This clone appeared a single time. The chain employs TRBV6-5 and TRBJ2-7; TRBD2 is a possible D gene (6 bases). The CDR3 is 14 residues long. Germline CDR1 MNHEY, CDR2 SVGAGI. Trimming took off 6 bases at V and 0 bases at J, with 12 bases between the two ends. As DNA, the CDR3 is TGTGCCAGCAGCCGGGACTTCGACTCCTACGAGCAGTACTTC. As protein: CASSRDFDSYEQYF.

The chain carries TRBV14 and TRBJ1-1; maybe TRBD1 (6 bases). The V gene lost 5 bases and the J gene lost 6 bases, with 13 bases spanning the gap. The CDR3 covers 13 residues. Germline CDR1 SGHDN, CDR2 FVKESK. The CDR3 nucleotides read TGTGCCAGCAGCGATACAGGGAGGGCTGAAGCTTTCTTT. This sequence encodes CASSDTGRAEAFF.

A single count supports this clone. In DNA form, the CDR3 reads TGTGCCAGCATGCGACAGGGATCCAATGGCTACACCTTC. Translation: CASMRQGSNGYTF. The chain uses TRBV2 and TRBJ1-2, with 7 bases identical to TRBD1. Germline V lookup: CDR1 SNHLY, CDR2 FYNNEI. CDR3 length: 13 residues. Trimming took 7 bases from V and 6 from J; bases not matched to a gene: 8.

The rearrangement uses TRBV18 and TRBJ2-6; TRBD1 matches at 7 bases. Trimming removed 3 bases from V and 1 base from J; junction bases left unmatched: 9. Germline V gene lookup returns CDR1 KGHSH and CDR2 LQKENI. The CDR3 loop spans 18 amino acids. CDR3: CASSPRTGPPSGANVLTF. CDR3 DNA sequence: TGTGCCAGCTCACCCCGGACAGGCCCTCCTTCTGGGGCCAACGTCCTGACTTTC.

The rearrangement joins TRBV28 to TRBJ2-7; 9 bases are a match to TRBD1. Germline values: CDR1 MDHEN, CDR2 SYDVKM. The CDR3 consists of 16 residues. J lost 3 bases, V lost 0 bases, and 6 bases had no gene match. For the CDR3, the DNA is TGTGCCAGCAGTTTATGCGTAGGGACAGGGTGCTACGAGCAGTACTTC. Translated, it gives CASSLCVGTGCYEQYF.

The chain uses TRBV6-5 and TRBJ2-7, with D perhaps matching TRBD1 (6 bases). Germline V gene lookup returns CDR1 MNHEY and CDR2 SVGAGI. This CDR3 region has 16 residues. Trimming removed 1 base at V and 3 bases at J, with 16 bases between. The CDR3 loop reads CASSYLLGGSHYEQYF. CDR3 in DNA: TGTGCCAGCAGTTACTTACTAGGGGGTAGCCACTACGAGCAGTACTTC.

The chain joins TRBV7-2 to TRBJ2-2; D is undetermined. The germline gives CDR1 SGHTA, CDR2 FQGNSA. Trimming shortened V by 0 bases and J by 2 bases, and 7 bases separated the two germline ends. CDR3 size: 15 residues. The CDR3 region is CASSLAALNTGELFF. For the CDR3, the DNA is TGTGCCAGCAGCTTAGCCGCGCTAAACACCGGGGAGCTGTTTTTT.

The DNA for the CDR3 is TGCGCCAGCAGCTCTCCGTTATCCGGGGGTCACGCTGAAGCTTTCTTT. Translation: CASSSPLSGGHAEAFF. J is TRBJ1-1 and V is TRBV5-1; perhaps TRBD1 as D (5 bases). Trimming pared 3 bases from V and 6 bases from J, leaving 21 bases between. The germline V gene encodes CDR1 SGHRS and CDR2 YFSETQ. The CDR3 is 16 amino acids.

The J gene is TRBJ2-7, the V gene TRBV19, with 9 nucleotides matching TRBD1. From germline, CDR1 is LNHDA and CDR2 SQIVND (reference sequence). Trimming took 6 bases from V and 3 from J; bases not matched to a gene: 3. The CDR3 is 13 amino acids. The DNA for the CDR3 is TGTGCCAGTAGCCGACAGGGGGACTACGAGCAGTACTTC. This translates into CASSRQGDYEQYF.

The chain has TRBV19 and TRBJ2-7; 8 bases agree with TRBD1. The germline CDR1 and CDR2 sequences are LNHDA and SQIVND (reference sequence). CDR3 length equals 15 residues. J was trimmed by 3 bases and V by 8 bases; bases with no gene match: 12. In nucleotides, the CDR3 is TGTGCCAGTTCAGTGGGTGTAGGACAGGGCTACGAGCAGTACTTC. This sequence encodes CASSVGVGQGYEQYF.

Turning to this clone: The sample holds other DNA sequences that translate to the same CDR3. This chain uses TRBV19 with TRBJ1-2; a possible D gene is TRBD1 (5 bases). This CDR3 has 13 residues. Trimming took off 5 bases at V and 2 bases at J, with 9 bases between the two ends. Germline loops: CDR1 LNHDA, CDR2 SQIVND (reference sequence). The CDR3 DNA follows: TGTGCCAGTAGTTCCAGGGCGAACTATGGCTACACCTTC. Its translation: CASSSRANYGYTF.

The CDR3 region is CASSLSVAYNEQFF. In DNA, the CDR3 is TGTGCCAGCAGTTTGTCGGTAGCCTACAATGAGCAGTTCTTC. The chain employs TRBV27 and TRBJ2-1; D is undetermined. Germline V lookup: CDR1 MNHEY, CDR2 SMNVEV (reference sequence). This CDR3 comprises 14 residues. The germline V and J ends were trimmed by 3 bases and 2 bases, with 8 bases remaining between them.

The chain joins TRBV7-8 to TRBJ1-1, with a possible D match to TRBD1 (5 bases). Trimming stripped 3 bases from V and 0 bases from J, with 14 bases between. CDR1 and CDR2 from the germline V gene are SGHVS and FQNEAQ. The CDR3 spans 16 residues. CDR3 amino acids: CASSFIGGGVNTEAFF. The DNA of the CDR3 is TGTGCCAGCAGCTTTATCGGTGGGGGGGTGAACACTGAAGCTTTCTTT.

A few counts support this clone. The chain carries TRBV7-2 and TRBJ1-5; 10 nucleotides align to TRBD1. The CDR3 length is 15 residues. V was pared by 3 bases and J by 5 bases, with 4 bases of the junction left unmatched. The germline V gene has CDR1 SGHTA and CDR2 FQGNSA. The DNA of the CDR3 is TGTGCCAGCAGCTTGAGGGACAGGGGAGATCAGCCCCAGCATTTT. Its translation: CASSLRDRGDQPQHF.

V is TRBV6-5 and J is TRBJ1-6; D is unresolved. This CDR3 is 13 amino acids long. V shed 10 bases and J shed 8 bases, with 15 bases lying between them. Germline V gives CDR1 MNHEY, CDR2 SVGAGI. CDR3 residues: CATGLEGYSPLHF. The CDR3 DNA is TGTGCCACGGGGTTGGAGGGTTATTCACCCCTCCACTTT.

The sample holds one count of this clone. The rearrangement joins TRBV2 to TRBJ2-7; unclear D gene. This CDR3 contains 14 residues. Trimming removed 3 bases from V and 4 bases from J, with 13 bases in between. Germline CDR1 reads SNHLY; CDR2 reads FYNNEI. The CDR3 DNA reads TGTGCCAGCAGTGATTTCAGGAAGCATTACGAGCAGTACTTC. Protein sequence: CASSDFRKHYEQYF.

The rearrangement uses TRBV3-1 (or the pseudogene TRBV3-2) and TRBJ2-7; 8 nucleotides match TRBD1. The germline V gene encodes CDR1 LGHDT and CDR2 YNNKEL (reference sequence). The CDR3 is 13 residues long. The J segment lost 5 bases and the V segment lost 8 bases, leaving 8 bases of the junction unmatched. The chain's CDR3 is CASGGATGDEQYF. The CDR3 nucleotides are TGTGCCAGCGGTGGGGCGACAGGGGACGAGCAGTACTTC.